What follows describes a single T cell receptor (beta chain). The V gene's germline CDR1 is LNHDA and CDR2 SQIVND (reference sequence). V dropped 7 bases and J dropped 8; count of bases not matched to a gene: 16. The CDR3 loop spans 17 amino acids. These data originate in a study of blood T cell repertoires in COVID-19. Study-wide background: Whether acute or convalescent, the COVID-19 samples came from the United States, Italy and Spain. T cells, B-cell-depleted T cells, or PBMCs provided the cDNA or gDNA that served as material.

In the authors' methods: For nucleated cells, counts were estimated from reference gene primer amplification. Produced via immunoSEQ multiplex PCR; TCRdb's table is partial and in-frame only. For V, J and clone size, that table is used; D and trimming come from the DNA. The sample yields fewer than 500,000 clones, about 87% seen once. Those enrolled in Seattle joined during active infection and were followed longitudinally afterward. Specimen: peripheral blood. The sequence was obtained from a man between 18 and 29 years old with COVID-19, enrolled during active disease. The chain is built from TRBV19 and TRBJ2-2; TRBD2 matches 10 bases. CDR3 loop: CASTIHSGGSLGGELFF. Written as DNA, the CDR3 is TGTGCCAGTACCATTCATAGCGGGGGGAGTTTAGGAGGGGAGCTGTTTTTT.